These 21 T cell receptor beta chains share one sample of origin, sequenced in a study of T cell responses to AZD1222 COVID-19 vaccine. This table comes from immunoSEQ multiplex PCR, and its TCRdb copy is limited to in-frame clones, with some not included. The repertoire holds over 100,000 clones, about nine tenths seen once, with 6.5% to 8.5% in the top ten. Source: peripheral blood, taken on day 0 of AZD1222 vaccination. Receptor source: an adult in good health.

The V call is TRBV6-1, the J call TRBJ1-1; TRBD1 matches at 8 bases. V lost 2 bases and J lost 4; bases outside the gene matches: 9. Germline V lookup: CDR1 MNHNS, CDR2 SASEGT. This CDR3 spans 16 amino acids. Here the CDR3 DNA reads TGTGCCAGCAGTGAACTCCCCACAGGGGGAGTCACTGAAGCTTTCTTT. Its protein is CASSELPTGGVTEAFF.

This chain joins TRBV30 and TRBJ1-1, with D maybe TRBD1 (6 bases). Germline V gene data show CDR1 as GTSNPN and CDR2 as SVGIG (reference sequence). The CDR3 runs 14 residues. Trimming shortened V by 0 bases and J by 1 base, and 9 bases separated the two germline ends. Here the CDR3 reads CAWSVWGANTEAFF. The CDR3 region has the DNA TGTGCCTGGAGTGTATGGGGGGCGAACACTGAAGCTTTCTTT.

This chain joins TRBV30 and TRBJ1-5, with D uncertain. With 0 bases removed from V and 5 bases from J, the gap between germline ends came to 5 bases. CDR1 GTSNPN and CDR2 SVGIG come from the germline V gene (reference sequence). The length of the CDR3 is 12 residues. The CDR3 reads CAWSVPDQPQHF. For the CDR3, the DNA is TGTGCCTGGAGTGTTCCTGATCAGCCCCAGCATTTT.

The chain uses TRBV15 and TRBJ1-3; no firm D call. CDR1 and CDR2 from the germline V gene are LNHNV and YYDKDF (reference sequence). Trimming stripped 0 bases from V and 0 bases from J, with 15 bases between. The CDR3 consists of 18 residues. CDR3 DNA sequence: TGTGCCACCAGCAGAGATTTGGGCGATTCGTACTCTGGAAACACCATATATTTT. Its protein product is CATSRDLGDSYSGNTIYF.

This chain uses TRBV5-8 with TRBJ2-3; TRBD2 matches 10 bases. CDR3 length: 15 residues. The V segment lost 1 base and the J segment 6 bases; nucleotides outside the gene matches: 5. The V gene's germline CDR1 is SGHTS and CDR2 YDEGEE. Here the CDR3 reads CASSLRSGGHDTQYF. CDR3 bases: TGTGCCAGCAGCTTGCGTAGCGGGGGGCACGATACGCAGTATTTT.

There are a few counts of this clone. The chain carries TRBV18 and TRBJ2-1; D remains ambiguous. The CDR3 contains 15 residues. Trimming took 3 bases from V and 0 from J, leaving 9 bases between them. Germline CDR1 and CDR2: KGHSH and LQKENI. In DNA, the CDR3 is TGTGCCAGCTCACCGGCGCAGAGCTCCTACAATGAGCAGTTCTTC. Its translation is CASSPAQSSYNEQFF.

V usage is TRBV9 and J usage is TRBJ2-1; TRBD1 matches 9 bases. The CDR3 is made up of 15 amino acids. V lost 4 bases and J lost 2; bases outside the gene matches: 4. Looked up from germline, CDR1 is SGDLS and CDR2 is YYNGEE. The CDR3 loop reads CASSPRQGAYNEQFF. The CDR3 DNA reads TGTGCCAGCAGCCCGCGACAGGGGGCCTACAATGAGCAGTTCTTC. The whole variable domain, filled in from reference TRBV9 and TRBJ2-1, reads DSGVTQTPKHLITATGQRVTLRCSPRSGDLSVYWYQQSLDQGLQFLIQYYNGEERAKGNILERFSAQQFPDLHSELNLSSLELGDSALYFCASSPRQGAYNEQFFGPGTRLTVL.

This clone has just one count. This chain links TRBV4-3 with TRBJ2-2; TRBD1 might be the D (5 bases). The CDR3 runs to 17 residues. Looked up from germline, CDR1 is LGHNA and CDR2 is YSLEER. V was cut by 3 bases and J by 6 bases, with 20 bases left in between. CDR3 amino acids: CASSQGQGIRRAGELFF. CDR3 DNA: TGCGCCAGCAGCCAGGGCCAGGGAATCAGGCGCGCCGGGGAGCTGTTTTTT.

This chain links TRBV9 with TRBJ1-5; D uncertain. The germline gives CDR1 SGDLS, CDR2 YYNGEE. V was clipped by 1 base and J by 1 base, with 6 bases between them. The CDR3 is made up of 14 amino acids. CDR3 region: CASSVMGSNQPQHF. The CDR3 bases are TGTGCCAGCAGCGTAATGGGAAGCAATCAGCCCCAGCATTTT.

The chain employs TRBV7-3 and TRBJ2-7; D call uncertain. CDR3 size: 13 residues. V lost 3 bases and J lost 3, with 9 bases in between. Per germline, CDR1 SGHTA and CDR2 FQGTGA. The CDR3 nucleotides read TGTGCCAGCAGCTTCATGGACGGCTACGAGCAGTACTTC. Encoded protein: CASSFMDGYEQYF.

The chain couples TRBV11-2 to TRBJ2-1; D remains unclear. The CDR3 is 16 amino acids. The germline V gene encodes CDR1 SGHAT and CDR2 FQNNGV. The germline V and J ends were trimmed by 5 bases and 0 bases, with 14 bases remaining between them. The CDR3 nucleotides are TGTGCCAGCAGCGCCGGACGGTGGAGCTCCTACAATGAGCAGTTCTTC. Its translation: CASSAGRWSSYNEQFF. The whole variable domain, remainder taken from reference TRBV11-2 and TRBJ2-1, is EAGVAQSPRYKIIEKRQSVAFWCNPISGHATLYWYQQILGQGPKLLIQFQNNGVVDDSQLPKDRFSAERLKGVDSTLKIQPAKLEDSAVYLCASSAGRWSSYNEQFFGPGTRLTVL.

The V call is TRBV5-5, the J call TRBJ1-1; D not certain. CDR1 is SGHKS, CDR2 YYEKEE, per germline (reference sequence). There are 16 residues in the CDR3. V shed 2 bases and J shed 0 bases, with 14 bases lying between them. Here the CDR3 DNA reads TGTGCCAGCAGCTTAAGGCAGGAGAAATTGAACACTGAAGCTTTCTTT. This gives the protein CASSLRQEKLNTEAFF. The whole variable domain, remainder taken from reference TRBV5-5 and TRBJ1-1, is DAGVTQSPTHLIKTRGQQVTLRCSPISGHKSVSWYQQVLGQGPQFIFQYYEKEERGRGNFPDRFSARQFPNYSSELNVNALLLGDSALYLCASSLRQEKLNTEAFFGQGTRLTVV.

J is TRBJ2-7 and V is TRBV20-1; D call uncertain. The ends were cut back, 3 bases at V and 1 base at J, with 10 bases in the middle. Germline V gene sequence: CDR1 DFQATT, CDR2 SNEGSKA (reference sequence). The CDR3 contains 13 residues. CDR3 DNA: TGCAGTGCTAGTGTTGGCAGATCCTACGAGCAGTACTTC. Protein: CSASVGRSYEQYF.

The rearrangement uses TRBV2 and TRBJ1-4, with TRBD1 identical over 9 bases. The CDR3 extends over 14 amino acids. CDR1 is SNHLY and CDR2 is FYNNEI in the germline V gene. V lost 7 bases to trimming and J lost 8 bases; unmatched junction nucleotides: 8. Here the CDR3 DNA reads TGTGCCAGCAACGCGGTACAGGGGGCAGAAAAACTGTTTTTT. It yields the protein CASNAVQGAEKLFF.

The V and J genes are TRBV21-1 and TRBJ1-2; TRBD1, the table's D call, was not compared with the DNA. TRBV21-1 is assigned pseudogene status. CDR3 length: 16 amino acids. The DNA of the CDR3 is TGTGCCAGCAGCTCCCGGGACAGGGAGAGAGCCTATGGCTACACCTTC. As protein: CASSSRDRERAYGYTF.

The V and J genes are TRBV9 and TRBJ2-7; D is perhaps TRBD1 or TRBD2 (6 bases each). From germline, CDR1 is SGDLS and CDR2 YYNGEE. The CDR3 sequence is 14 residues long. Deletions cut 3 bases from V and 4 bases from J, with 14 bases between. CDR3 DNA sequence: TGTGCCAGCAGCGCCCACGGGGGCGTATACGAGCAGTACTTC. This sequence encodes CASSAHGGVYEQYF.

The rearrangement links TRBV7-9 to TRBJ2-3; possibly TRBD1 for D (6 bases). CDR1 SEHNR and CDR2 FQNEAQ come from the germline V gene (reference sequence). V dropped 1 base and J dropped 1 base, with 9 bases sitting between them. This CDR3 is 15 amino acids long. The CDR3 protein is CASSLGAGGTDTQYF. Here the CDR3 DNA reads TGTGCCAGCAGCTTAGGGGCAGGGGGCACAGATACGCAGTATTTT.

The CDR3, as DNA: TGTGCCAGCTCTCGAAAGGGCTCTGGAAACACCATATATTTT. Translation gives CASSRKGSGNTIYF. The chain carries TRBV18 and TRBJ1-3, with D unresolved. Between the trimmed V and J ends, which lost 6 bases and 0 bases, there was a span of 9 bases. Germline-derived CDR1 and CDR2 are KGHSH and LQKENI. This CDR3 is built from 14 residues. Filled out from reference TRBV18 and TRBJ1-3, the complete variable domain reads NAGVMQNPRHLVRRRGQEARLRCSPMKGHSHVYWYRQLPEEGLKFMVYLQKENIIDESGMPKERFSAEFPKEGPSILRIQQVVRGDSAAYFCASSRKGSGNTIYFGEGSWLTVV.

This clone was recorded once. The rearrangement uses TRBV5-6 and TRBJ2-7; D uncertain. From germline, CDR1 is SGHDT and CDR2 YYEEEE. There are 15 residues in the CDR3. With 3 bases removed from V and 4 bases from J, the gap between germline ends came to 17 bases. For the CDR3, the DNA is TGTGCCAGCAGCTCCAGGTTGTATGGAGTTTACGAGCAGTACTTC. This sequence encodes CASSSRLYGVYEQYF.

The chain recombines TRBV7-9 with TRBJ1-5; TRBD1 might be the D (6 bases). CDR3 length: 13 amino acids. Germline CDR1 is SEHNR and CDR2 is FQNEAQ (reference sequence). Trimming removed 5 bases from V and 4 bases from J, with 9 bases in between. The CDR3 DNA is TGTGCCAGCAGCCCTACAGGGAATCAGCCCCAGCATTTT. Protein: CASSPTGNQPQHF.

This clone was observed a single time. The chain employs TRBV30 and TRBJ1-5; D gene uncertain. V was shortened by 5 bases and J by 6 bases, with 14 bases between the two germline ends. Looked up from germline, CDR1 is GTSNPN and CDR2 is SVGIG (reference sequence). CDR3 length equals 13 residues. CDR3 in amino acids: CAWRTAGSQPQHF. CDR3 coding DNA: TGTGCCTGGCGGACGGCTGGGAGTCAGCCCCAGCATTTT.